This TCR beta chain derives from a study of T cell responses to AZD1222 COVID-19 vaccine. This CDR3 is 15 amino acids long. Looked up from germline, CDR1 is LGHNA and CDR2 is YSLEER. V lost 0 bases, J lost 0 bases, and 6 bases lay in between. In its sample, this clone was seen a few times. Produced via immunoSEQ multiplex PCR; TCRdb's table is partial and in-frame only. The table lists approximately 180,000 clones, about 92% of them singletons. The rearrangement links TRBV4-3 to TRBJ1-3, with D uncertain. This sample comprised peripheral blood, obtained 28 days after the second dose of the MenACWY control vaccine. This sequence originates from an adult who received the MenACWY meningococcal vaccine as a control. CDR3 in amino acids: CASSQDSGSGNTIYF. DNA of the CDR3: TGCGCCAGCAGCCAAGATTCCGGCTCTGGAAACACCATATATTTT.